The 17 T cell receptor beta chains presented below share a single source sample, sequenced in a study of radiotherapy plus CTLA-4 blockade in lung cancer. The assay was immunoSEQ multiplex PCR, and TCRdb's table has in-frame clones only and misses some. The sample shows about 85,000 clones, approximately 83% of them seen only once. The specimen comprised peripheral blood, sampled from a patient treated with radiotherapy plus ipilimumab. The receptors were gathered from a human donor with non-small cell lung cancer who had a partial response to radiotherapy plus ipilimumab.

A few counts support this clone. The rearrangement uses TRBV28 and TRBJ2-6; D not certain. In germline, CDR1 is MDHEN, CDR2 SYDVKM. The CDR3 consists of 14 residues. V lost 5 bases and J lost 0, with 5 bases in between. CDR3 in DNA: TGTGCCAGCAGTATCAGCTCTGGGGCCAACGTCCTGACTTTC. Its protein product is CASSISSGANVLTF.

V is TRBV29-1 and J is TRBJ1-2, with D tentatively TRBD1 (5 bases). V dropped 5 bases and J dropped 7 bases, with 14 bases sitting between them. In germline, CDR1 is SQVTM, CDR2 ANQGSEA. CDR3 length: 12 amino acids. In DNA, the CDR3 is TGCAGCGTTATACAGGCATCTCGTGGCTACACCTTC. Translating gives CSVIQASRGYTF.

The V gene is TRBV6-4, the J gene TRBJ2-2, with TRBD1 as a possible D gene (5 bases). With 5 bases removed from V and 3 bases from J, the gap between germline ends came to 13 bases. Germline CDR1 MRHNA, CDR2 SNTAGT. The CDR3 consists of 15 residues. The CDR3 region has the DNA TGTGCCAGCAGTCGACAGCACCTTGACACCGGGGAGCTGTTTTTT. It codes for CASSRQHLDTGELFF.

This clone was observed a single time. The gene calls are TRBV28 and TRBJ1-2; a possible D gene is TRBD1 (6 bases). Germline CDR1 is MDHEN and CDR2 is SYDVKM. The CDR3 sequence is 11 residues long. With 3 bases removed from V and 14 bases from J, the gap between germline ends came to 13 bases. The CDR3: CASSFRRDMTF. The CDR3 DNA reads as TGTGCCAGCAGTTTTCGTCGGGACATGACCTTC.

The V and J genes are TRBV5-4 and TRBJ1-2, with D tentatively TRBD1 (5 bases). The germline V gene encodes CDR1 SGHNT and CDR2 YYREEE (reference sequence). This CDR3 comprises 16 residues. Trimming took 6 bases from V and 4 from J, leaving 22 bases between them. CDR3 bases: TGTGCCAGCACCGCGAAAGGGGTGGATTCCCCCTATGGCTACACCTTC. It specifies CASTAKGVDSPYGYTF.

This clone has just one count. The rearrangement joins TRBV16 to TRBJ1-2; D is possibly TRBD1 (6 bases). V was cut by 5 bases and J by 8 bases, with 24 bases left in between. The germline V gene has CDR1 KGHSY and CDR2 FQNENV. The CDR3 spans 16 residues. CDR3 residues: CASSDNSPTGSWGYTF. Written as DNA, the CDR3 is TGTGCCAGCAGCGATAATAGCCCAACAGGGTCATGGGGCTACACCTTC.

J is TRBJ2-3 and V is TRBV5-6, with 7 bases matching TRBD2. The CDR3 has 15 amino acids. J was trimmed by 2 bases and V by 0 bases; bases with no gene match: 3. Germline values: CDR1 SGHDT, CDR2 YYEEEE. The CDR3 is CASSLDERDTDTQYF. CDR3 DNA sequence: TGTGCCAGCAGCTTGGATGAGCGGGACACAGATACGCAGTATTTT.

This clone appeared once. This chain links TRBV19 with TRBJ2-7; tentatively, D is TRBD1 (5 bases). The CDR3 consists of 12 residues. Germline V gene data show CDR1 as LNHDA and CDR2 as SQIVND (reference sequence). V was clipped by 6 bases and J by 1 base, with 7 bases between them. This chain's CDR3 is CASRGPSYEQYV. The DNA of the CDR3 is TGTGCCAGTAGGGGGCCTTCCTACGAGCAGTACGTC.

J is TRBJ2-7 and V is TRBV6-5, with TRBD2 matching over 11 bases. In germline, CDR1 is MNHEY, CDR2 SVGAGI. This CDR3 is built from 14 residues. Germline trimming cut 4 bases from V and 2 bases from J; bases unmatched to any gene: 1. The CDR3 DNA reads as TGTGCCAGCAGTTTAGCGGGAGGGCCCTACGAGCAGTACGTC. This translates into CASSLAGGPYEQYV.

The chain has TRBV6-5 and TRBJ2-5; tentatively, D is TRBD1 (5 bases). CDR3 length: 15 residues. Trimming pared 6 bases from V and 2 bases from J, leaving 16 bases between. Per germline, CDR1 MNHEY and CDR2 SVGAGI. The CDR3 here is CASSWTTPSQETQYF. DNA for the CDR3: TGTGCCAGCAGCTGGACAACGCCATCTCAAGAGACCCAGTACTTC.

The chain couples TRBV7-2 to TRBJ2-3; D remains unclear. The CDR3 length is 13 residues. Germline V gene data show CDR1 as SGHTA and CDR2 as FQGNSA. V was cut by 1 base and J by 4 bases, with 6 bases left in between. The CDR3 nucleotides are TGTGCCAGCAGCTTAGTGGCCCCAGATACGCAGTATTTT. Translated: CASSLVAPDTQYF.

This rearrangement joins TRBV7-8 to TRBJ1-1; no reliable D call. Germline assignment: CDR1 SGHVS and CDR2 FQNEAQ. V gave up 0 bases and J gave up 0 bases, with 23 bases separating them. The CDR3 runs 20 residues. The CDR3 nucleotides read TGTGCCAGCAGCTTAGCGGCCCTTGATCCAATCGGCAGGATGAACACTGAAGCTTTCTTT. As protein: CASSLAALDPIGRMNTEAFF.

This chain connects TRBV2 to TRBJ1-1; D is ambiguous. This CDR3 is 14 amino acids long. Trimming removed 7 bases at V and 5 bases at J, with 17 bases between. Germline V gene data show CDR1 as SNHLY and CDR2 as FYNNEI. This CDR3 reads CASNPAARRTEAFF. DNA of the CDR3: TGTGCCAGCAATCCGGCAGCTAGGCGGACTGAAGCTTTCTTT.

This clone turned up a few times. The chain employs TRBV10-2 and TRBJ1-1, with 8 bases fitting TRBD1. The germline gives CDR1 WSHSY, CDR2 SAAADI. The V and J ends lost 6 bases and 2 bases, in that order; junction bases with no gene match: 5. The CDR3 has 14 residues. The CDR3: CASRLTGVNTEAFF. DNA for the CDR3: TGCGCCAGCAGGTTGACAGGGGTCAACACTGAAGCTTTCTTT.

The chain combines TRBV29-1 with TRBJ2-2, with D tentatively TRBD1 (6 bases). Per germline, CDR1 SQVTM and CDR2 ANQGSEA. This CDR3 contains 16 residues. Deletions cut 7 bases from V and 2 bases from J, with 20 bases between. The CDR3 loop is CSAQSGARDNTGELFF. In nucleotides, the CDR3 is TGCAGCGCCCAGTCAGGGGCCCGGGATAACACCGGGGAGCTGTTTTTT.

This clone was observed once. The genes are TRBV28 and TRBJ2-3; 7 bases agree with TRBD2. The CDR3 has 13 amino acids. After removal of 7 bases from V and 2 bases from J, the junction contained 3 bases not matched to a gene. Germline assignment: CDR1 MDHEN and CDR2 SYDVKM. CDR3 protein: CASTTSATDTQYF. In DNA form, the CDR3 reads TGTGCCAGCACCACTAGCGCCACAGATACGCAGTATTTT.

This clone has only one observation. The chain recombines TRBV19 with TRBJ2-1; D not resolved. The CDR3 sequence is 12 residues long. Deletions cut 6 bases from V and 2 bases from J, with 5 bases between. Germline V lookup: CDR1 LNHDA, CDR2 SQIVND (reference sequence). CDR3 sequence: CASSQTYNEQFF. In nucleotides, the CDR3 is TGTGCCAGTAGCCAGACCTACAATGAGCAGTTCTTC.